This T cell receptor (beta chain) emerged from a study of cytomegalovirus exposure and HLA in healthy donors (dated by TCRdb to 2015 to 2018). As for the study more broadly: According to a later analysis, one platform produced both the roughly 110 validation repertoires and the 666 repertoires of the first cohort. The aim of the study was to test whether cataloging public T cell receptors could identify signatures of past pathogen exposure. In addition to the first cohort of approximately 670 subjects, a separate validation cohort of 120 different subjects was used. To predict cytomegalovirus infection status, the study combined high-throughput TCR immunosequencing, statistical association of individual TCRs with disease status, and machine learning. General conclusions and limits of the study: The classifier was reported to diagnose cytomegalovirus status with high specificity and sensitivity in both the original and validation cohorts. The authors suggested that the approach could potentially be generalized to other disease states and immunological phenotypes. Subsequent analysis determined that TCRs grouped into clusters in the first cohort also showed a tendency toward co-occurrence across the roughly 130 validation repertoires, and 85% to 95% of cluster scores exceeded 0. Most TCR sequences were observed very rarely across donors, whereas some public TCRs were present in many individuals. In vitro tests confirmed that a few of the cytomegalovirus-associated TCR beta chains recognize cytomegalovirus antigens. The study gave a list of about 150 TCR beta chains associated with cytomegalovirus. The validation cohort had no HLA typing available for a later analysis, so co-occurrence within that cohort was assessed over all 130 or so repertoires.

The library was generated by the immunoSEQ multiplex PCR assay. In the source study's methods: A statistical classification framework was built to diagnose cytomegalovirus status from the catalog of TCR beta chain sequences. Not all clones reach the TCRdb copy of this immuneACCESS table, which keeps in-frame sequences only. Checked studies attribute under half of the gap to unresolved V genes and leave the rest unexplained. D and trimming come from the DNA, and the V and J calls and clone size come from that table. Within this sample are fewer than 80,000 clones, with approximately 96% of them counted one time only. More than 3.5% of the sample lies in the top ten. The donors belonged to the validation cohort of 120 subjects, which was separate from the approximately 700-subject first cohort. Reading from cysteine to phenylalanine, the CDR3 counts 15 amino acids. Of the read, only the CDR3 DNA is kept; its 45 bases are in frame from base 1. The germline V gene gives CDR1 as SGHTA and CDR2 as FQGNSA. After removal of 4 bases from V and 4 bases from J, the junction retains 3 bases not matched to a gene.

For this clone: It has no known antigen specificity. Base qualities are not recorded, but no much larger clone differs from it by a single base.

The sequence derives from a woman between 18 and 29 years old in good health and CMV-seropositive. Material for sequencing was PBMCs. The chain links TRBV7-2 with TRBJ2-3, and 12 junction bases match TRBD2. The bases are TGTGCCAGCAGCTCCACTAGCGGGAGGCCAGATACGCAGTATTTT. This yields the protein CASSSTSGRPDTQYF.